Below, one T cell receptor beta chain is given with its context. CDR1 is LNHDA and CDR2 is SQIVND in the germline V gene (reference sequence). Between the trimmed V and J ends, which lost 7 bases and 3 bases, there was a span of 12 bases. The CDR3 has 13 residues. Using immunoSEQ multiplex PCR, the repertoire was profiled, and TCRdb retains in-frame clones only, with some absent. This sample has fewer than 350,000 clones, with 80% to 95% found just once. The data originate from a study of blood T cell repertoires in COVID-19. The sequencing sample was made of peripheral blood. This sequence joins TRBV19 and TRBJ1-1; D remains ambiguous. The TCR comes from a woman in her 30s with COVID-19, enrolled during active disease. This CDR3 is CASTLTGDTEAFF. The CDR3 DNA is TGTGCCAGTACCCTAACGGGTGACACTGAAGCTTTCTTT. The whole variable domain, remainder taken from reference TRBV19 and TRBJ1-1, is DGGITQSPKYLFRKEGQNVTLSCEQNLNHDAMYWYRQDPGQGLRLIYYSQIVNDFQKGDIAEGYSVSREKKESFPLTVTSAQKNPTAFYLCASTLTGDTEAFFGQGTRLTVV.